This T cell receptor (beta chain) was captured in a study of cytomegalovirus exposure and HLA in healthy donors. Findings and caveats of the study: Data from an earlier analysis indicated that most TCR beta V segments were productive either about 90% or about 30% of the time.

Trimming cost V 0 bases and J 3 bases, with 9 bases left between them. Germline V gene data show CDR1 as SGHAT and CDR2 as FQNNGV. The CDR3 has 14 residues. As concerns this clone: The antigen is undetermined.

The PCR made use of 60 Vbeta and 13 Jbeta primers. The table came from immunoSEQ multiplex PCR; TCRdb's copy has only in-frame clones and leaves some out. In the table there are more than 150,000 clones, 80% of which are singletons. The chain couples TRBV11-2 to TRBJ2-7, with D possibly being TRBD2 (5 bases). This TCR was recovered from a boy between 10 and 17 years old in good health and CMV-seronegative. Sequences were obtained from PBMCs. The CDR3 region is CASSLDPADYEQYF. Here the CDR3 DNA reads TGTGCCAGCAGCTTAGATCCAGCGGACTACGAGCAGTACTTC.